The 20 T cell receptor beta chains given below trace back to one sample, sequenced in a study of Graves' ophthalmopathy and Graves' hyperthyroidism. The TCR beta CDR3 regions underwent amplification from RNA transcripts. In the first round, RT-PCR was carried out with HTBI primers, and a multiplex PCR formed the second round. TCRdb ran MiXCR on the multiplex PCR reads and lists one entry per CDR3 protein. The data show 360,000 or so distinct CDR3 sequences, with about 16% seen just once and around 1.5% held by the top ten. The sequenced material came from peripheral blood. These receptors originate from a woman between 18 and 30 years old with Graves' ophthalmopathy.

About this clonotype: This clone may be a read error of a much larger clone one base away. This chain joins TRBV20-1 and TRBJ2-7; weak D call: TRBD1 (7 bases). Trimming left V 3 bases short and J 1 base short, with 13 bases between. CDR1 is DFQATT and CDR2 is SNEGSKA in the germline V gene (reference sequence). The CDR3 is 14 amino acids. In nucleotides, the CDR3 is TGCAGTGCTAGCAGGGGGACTGGGTCCTACGAGCAGTACTTC. Residues: CSASRGTGSYEQYF.

This clonotype was counted at least ten times. This sequence joins TRBV5-1 and TRBJ2-5; a possible D gene is TRBD2 (6 bases). Germline values: CDR1 SGHRS, CDR2 YFSETQ. There are 19 residues in the CDR3. Deletions cut 2 bases from V and 3 bases from J, with 26 bases between. This chain's CDR3 is CASSFWPKQDGTSEETQYF. In DNA form, the CDR3 reads TGCGCCAGCAGCTTTTGGCCTAAGCAAGACGGGACTTCTGAAGAGACCCAGTACTTC.

This clonotype has a count of ten or more. The V gene is TRBV30, the J gene TRBJ1-6; D is unclear. Germline V CDR1 and CDR2: GTSNPN, SVGIG (reference sequence). The CDR3 consists of 11 residues. V gave up 3 bases and J gave up 7 bases, with 4 bases separating them. CDR3 nucleotide sequence: TGTGCCTGGAGGTACAATTCACCCCTCCACTTT. It is translated as CAWRYNSPLHF.

The rearrangement uses TRBV6-5 and TRBJ2-2; D perhaps matches TRBD2 (5 bases). CDR1 is MNHEY, CDR2 SVGAGI, per germline. This CDR3 has 17 residues. V was clipped by 0 bases and J by 0 bases, with 11 bases between them. CDR3 region: CASSYSMGVANTGELFF. The CDR3 DNA follows: TGTGCCAGCAGTTACTCGATGGGAGTTGCGAACACCGGGGAGCTGTTTTTT.

The table lists this clonotype with many counts. This may be a read error: a much more frequent sequence differs by one nucleotide. The V and J genes are TRBV3-1 and TRBJ2-5; D is perhaps TRBD1 (5 bases). Germline V gene sequence: CDR1 LGHDT, CDR2 YNNKEL (reference sequence). The V end was cut by 4 bases, the J end by 5 bases, with 23 bases between. The CDR3 extends over 17 amino acids. The CDR3 reads CASSRRGMHLVSETQYF. Here the CDR3 DNA reads TGTGCCAGCAGCCGAAGGGGAATGCATTTGGTTAGCGAGACCCAGTACTTC.

This clonotype has at least ten counts. The V and J genes are TRBV6-1 and TRBJ2-4; TRBD1 aligns across 12 bases. CDR3 length equals 17 residues. V was clipped by 6 bases and J by 2 bases; unmatched bases: 8. Germline V lookup: CDR1 MNHNS, CDR2 SASEGT. The CDR3: CASRPGQGAGTKNIQYF. The CDR3, as DNA: TGTGCCAGCAGACCGGGACAGGGGGCTGGGACCAAAAACATTCAGTACTTC.

V gene TRBV12-3 or TRBV12-4 combines with J gene TRBJ2-7, with D unresolved. Trimming took 4 bases from V and 3 from J, leaving 10 bases between them. The CDR3 totals 13 residues. The CDR3 loop reads CASSSDGYYEQYF. The CDR3 DNA follows: TGTGCCAGCAGTTCCGACGGATACTACGAGCAGTACTTC.

This clonotype has ten or more counts. The chain links TRBV12-3 or TRBV12-4 to TRBJ1-2; TRBD1 is a possible D gene (6 bases). The CDR3 runs to 14 residues. V shed 6 bases and J shed 12 bases, with 23 bases lying between them. Here the CDR3 reads CASSPRGPGEGDTF. In nucleotides, the CDR3 is TGTGCCAGCAGCCCCAGGGGCCCAGGGGAAGGGGACACCTTC.

This clonotype appeared many times. This chain connects TRBV28 to TRBJ1-5; the D is unclear. The ends were cut back, 3 bases at V and 2 bases at J, with 11 bases in the middle. The germline CDR1 and CDR2 sequences are MDHEN and SYDVKM. This CDR3 spans 15 amino acids. CDR3 amino acids: CASSLVRGGNQPQHF. The DNA for the CDR3 is TGTGCCAGCAGTTTGGTGCGGGGAGGCAATCAGCCCCAGCATTTT.

The table lists this clonotype with many counts. The chain combines TRBV27 with TRBJ1-2; possible D gene TRBD1, 6 bases. V was trimmed by 6 bases and J by 4 bases, leaving 24 bases between them. CDR1 is MNHEY and CDR2 is SMNVEV in the germline V gene (reference sequence). The CDR3 has 17 amino acids. The CDR3: CASRTGRDSWGFYGYTF. For the CDR3, the DNA is TGTGCCAGCAGGACAGGAAGGGATTCTTGGGGGTTCTATGGCTACACCTTC.

In this sample, this clonotype turned up many times. The genes are TRBV6-5 and TRBJ1-2, with 9 bases matching TRBD1. Trimming at V came to 2 bases and at J to 8 bases, leaving 9 bases not matched to a gene. Germline V CDR1 and CDR2: MNHEY, SVGAGI. The CDR3 extends over 15 amino acids. The CDR3: CASSYLSTGGDGYTF. The CDR3 nucleotides are TGTGCCAGCAGTTACCTTTCCACAGGGGGCGACGGCTACACCTTC.

This clonotype has ten or more counts. The CDR3 here is CASSYVGAVGPTEAFF. CDR3 nucleotides: TGTGCCAGCAGTTACGTGGGGGCCGTGGGTCCCACTGAAGCTTTCTTT. V and J are TRBV6-5 and TRBJ1-1, with D possibly matching TRBD1 (6 bases). Germline lookup yields CDR1 MNHEY and CDR2 SVGAGI. V lost 2 bases and J 4 bases, leaving 17 bases between the germline ends. The CDR3 extends over 16 amino acids.

This clonotype was counted many times. The junction departs from the called germline gene at one end, perhaps through a read error. The chain uses TRBV4-1 and TRBJ1-2; D gene unclear. Germline V gene lookup returns CDR1 MGHRA and CDR2 YSYEKL. This CDR3 is built from 17 residues. The CDR3 region is CASSQELTRHTYDPPSF. As DNA, the CDR3 is TGCGCCAGCAGCCAAGAACTAACGAGACACACTTATGACCCCCCTTCCTTC.

The chain carries TRBV6-5 and TRBJ1-2; 8 bases match TRBD1. The CDR3 covers 14 residues. Germline CDR1 reads MNHEY; CDR2 reads SVGAGI. V shed 2 bases and J 8 bases; nucleotides not matched to a gene: 7. As DNA, the CDR3 is TGTGCCAGCAGTTACCGGGCAGGGGGCTACGGCTACACCTTC. It yields the protein CASSYRAGGYGYTF.

This clonotype was detected ten times or more. The rearrangement links TRBV20-1 to TRBJ1-6, with 9 bases fitting TRBD1. The CDR3 runs to 16 residues. V gave up 1 base and J gave up 7 bases; unmatched junction bases: 8. Germline CDR1 is DFQATT and CDR2 is SNEGSKA (reference sequence). This chain's CDR3 is CSARGRSTGGNSPLHF. Here the CDR3 DNA reads TGCAGTGCTAGAGGGCGGTCGACAGGGGGAAATTCACCCCTCCACTTT.

This clonotype was seen repeatedly, ten times or more. J is TRBJ2-7 and V is TRBV6-2 or TRBV6-3, with 7 nucleotides matching TRBD2. This CDR3 is built from 15 residues. Trimming at V came to 4 bases and at J to 2 bases, leaving 8 bases not matched to a gene. Looked up from germline, CDR1 is MNHEY and CDR2 is SVGEGT. Written as DNA, the CDR3 is TGTGCCAGCAGTTGGGAGGGGACTGCCACCTACGAGCAGTACTTC. This codes for CASSWEGTATYEQYF.

This clonotype was counted at least ten times. In nucleotides, the CDR3 is TGCAGCGTTGAAGAGGTAGCCAAAAACATTCAGTACTTC. As protein: CSVEEVAKNIQYF. The genes are TRBV29-1 and TRBJ2-4; D is unclear. The CDR3 sequence is 13 residues long. Germline CDR1 and CDR2: SQVTM and ANQGSEA. V lost 0 bases, J lost 0 bases, and 3 bases lay in between. Complete variable domain (other parts from reference TRBV29-1 and TRBJ2-4): SAVISQKPSRDICQRGTSLTIQCQVDSQVTMMFWYRQQPGQSLTLIATANQGSEATYESGFVIDKFPISRPNLTFSTLTVSNMSPEDSSIYLCSVEEVAKNIQYFGAGTRLSVL.

This clonotype was observed many times. This chain connects TRBV30 to TRBJ2-7; D possibly corresponds to TRBD2 (6 bases). This CDR3 has 15 residues. Between the trimmed V and J ends, which lost 4 bases and 2 bases, there was a span of 18 bases. The germline gives CDR1 GTSNPN, CDR2 SVGIG (reference sequence). This CDR3 reads CAWTTGLARTYEQYF. CDR3 nucleotide sequence: TGTGCCTGGACCACGGGTCTAGCGAGAACCTACGAGCAGTACTTC.

This clonotype was counted at least ten times. CDR3 region: CASSSRDENNQPQHF. The CDR3 nucleotides read TGTGCCAGCAGTTCCCGGGACGAAAACAATCAGCCCCAGCATTTT. This chain joins TRBV12-3 or TRBV12-4 and TRBJ1-5; tentatively, D is TRBD1 (5 bases). V lost 4 bases and J lost 3, with 13 bases in between. The CDR3 loop spans 15 amino acids.

This clonotype was seen repeatedly, ten times or more. This sequence joins TRBV6-2 or TRBV6-3 and TRBJ2-7; D unresolved. V lost 2 bases and J lost 6, with 5 bases in between. There are 11 residues in the CDR3. Germline loops: CDR1 MNHEY, CDR2 SVGEGT. CDR3 sequence reads: CASSYKVEQYF. CDR3 in DNA: TGTGCCAGCAGTTACAAGGTCGAGCAGTACTTC.